This TCR beta chain stems from a study of beta chain features in type 1 diabetes. A remark on this clone: Its specificity is unknown.

Study-level findings and limits: Moderately but significantly shorter TCRB CDR3s were found in Type 1 diabetes patients in all four CD4+ subsets.

What was sequenced were expressed TCRB transcripts, since all of the isolated RNA had been reverse transcribed. Several million reads per sample on average were obtained from naive, central memory and regulatory T cell samples. Here immunoSEQ multiplex PCR was the method, and the copy in TCRdb shows in-frame clones only, minus some. The table includes about 300,000 clones, around 7.8% detected once. Purity above 98% was achieved in all sorted populations. The germline V gene encodes CDR1 MDHEN and CDR2 SYDVKM. The CDR3 spans 12 residues. Trimming took off 7 bases at V and 4 bases at J, with 8 bases between the two ends.

The sequenced sample consisted of central memory CD4+ T cells from blood. The sequence was collected from a young woman in good health. The chain links TRBV28 to TRBJ1-5; D is perhaps TRBD1 (6 bases). Written as DNA, the CDR3 is TGTGCCAGCAAGGGGGGAAATCAGCCCCAGCATTTT. It is translated as CASKGGNQPQHF.